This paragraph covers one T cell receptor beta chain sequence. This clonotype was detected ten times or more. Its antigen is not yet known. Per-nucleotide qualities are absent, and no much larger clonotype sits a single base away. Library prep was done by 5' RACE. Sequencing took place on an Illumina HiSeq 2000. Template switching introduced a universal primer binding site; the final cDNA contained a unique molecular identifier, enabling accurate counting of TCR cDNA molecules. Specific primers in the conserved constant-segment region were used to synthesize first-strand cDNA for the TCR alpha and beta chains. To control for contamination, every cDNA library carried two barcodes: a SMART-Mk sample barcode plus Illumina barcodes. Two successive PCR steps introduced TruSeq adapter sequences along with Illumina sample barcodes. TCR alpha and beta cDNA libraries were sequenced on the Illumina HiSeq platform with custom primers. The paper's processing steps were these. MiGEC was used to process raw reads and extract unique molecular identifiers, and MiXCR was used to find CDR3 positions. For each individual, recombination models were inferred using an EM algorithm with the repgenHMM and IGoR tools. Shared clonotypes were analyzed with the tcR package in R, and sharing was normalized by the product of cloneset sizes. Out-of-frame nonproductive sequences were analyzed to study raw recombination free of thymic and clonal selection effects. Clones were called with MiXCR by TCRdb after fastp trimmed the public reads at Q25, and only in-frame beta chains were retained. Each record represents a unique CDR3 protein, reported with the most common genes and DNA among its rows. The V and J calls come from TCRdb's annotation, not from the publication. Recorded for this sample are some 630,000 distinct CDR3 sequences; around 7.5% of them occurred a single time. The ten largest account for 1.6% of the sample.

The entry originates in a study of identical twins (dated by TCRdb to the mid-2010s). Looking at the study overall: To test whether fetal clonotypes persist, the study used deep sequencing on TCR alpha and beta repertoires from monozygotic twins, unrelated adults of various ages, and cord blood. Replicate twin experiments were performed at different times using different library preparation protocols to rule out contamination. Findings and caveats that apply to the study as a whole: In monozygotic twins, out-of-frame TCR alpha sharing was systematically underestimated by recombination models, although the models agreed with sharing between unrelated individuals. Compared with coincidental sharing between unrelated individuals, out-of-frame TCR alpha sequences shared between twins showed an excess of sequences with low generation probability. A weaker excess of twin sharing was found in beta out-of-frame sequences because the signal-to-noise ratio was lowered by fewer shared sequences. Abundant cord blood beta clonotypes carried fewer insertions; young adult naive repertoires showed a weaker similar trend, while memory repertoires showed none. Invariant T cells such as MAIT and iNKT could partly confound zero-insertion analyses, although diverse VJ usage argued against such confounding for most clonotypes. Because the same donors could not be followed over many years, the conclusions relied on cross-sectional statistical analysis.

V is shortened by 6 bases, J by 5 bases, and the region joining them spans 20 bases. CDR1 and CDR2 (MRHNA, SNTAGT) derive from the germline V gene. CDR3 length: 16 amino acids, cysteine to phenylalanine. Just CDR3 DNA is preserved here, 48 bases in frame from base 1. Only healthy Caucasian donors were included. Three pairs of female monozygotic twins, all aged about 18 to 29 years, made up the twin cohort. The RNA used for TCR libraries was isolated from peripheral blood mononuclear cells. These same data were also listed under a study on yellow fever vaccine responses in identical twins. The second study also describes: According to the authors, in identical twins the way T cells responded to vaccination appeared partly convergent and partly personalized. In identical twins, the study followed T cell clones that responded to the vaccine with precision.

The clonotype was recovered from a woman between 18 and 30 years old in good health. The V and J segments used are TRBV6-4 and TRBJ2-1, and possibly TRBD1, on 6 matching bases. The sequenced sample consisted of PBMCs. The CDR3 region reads CASSHKGGALNNEQFF. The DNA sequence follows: TGTGCCAGCAGCCATAAAGGGGGAGCGCTAAACAATGAGCAGTTCTTC.